These 24 T cell receptor beta chains originate from one sample sequenced in a study of brain T cells in children with intractable seizures. Time point defined: blood from clinic visit 5 months post-surgery; TSC patient then seizure free. This table comes from immunoSEQ multiplex PCR, and its TCRdb copy is limited to in-frame clones, with some not included. The sample holds around 340,000 clones, over 90% seen once. The sample consisted of peripheral blood, taken roughly 5 months after surgery. These receptor sequences come from a boy less than two years old with tuberous sclerosis and intractable seizures.

CDR3 protein: CAWSRQEYNSPLHF. The DNA for the CDR3 is TGTGCCTGGAGTAGACAGGAGTATAATTCACCCCTCCACTTT. The rearrangement links TRBV30 to TRBJ1-6, with D possibly matching TRBD1 (6 bases). Trimming shortened V by 2 bases and J by 4 bases, and 9 bases separated the two germline ends. The CDR3 consists of 14 residues. CDR1 and CDR2 from the germline V gene are GTSNPN and SVGIG (reference sequence).

The J gene is TRBJ1-5, the V gene TRBV7-2, with D possibly being TRBD1 (6 bases). The CDR3 length is 14 residues. Trimming removed 3 bases at V and 7 bases at J, with 13 bases between. Germline CDR1 SGHTA, CDR2 FQGNSA. CDR3 residues: CASSFRGAGQPQHF. DNA for the CDR3: TGTGCCAGCAGCTTCCGGGGGGCAGGGCAGCCCCAGCATTTT.

The rearrangement links TRBV7-6 to TRBJ1-6, with a tentative D call TRBD1 (5 bases). Germline V gene sequence: CDR1 SGHVS, CDR2 FNYEAQ. V gave up 0 bases and J gave up 6 bases, with 9 bases separating them. The CDR3 extends over 15 amino acids. CDR3 region: CASSLAGGANSPLHF. The CDR3 nucleotides are TGTGCCAGCAGCTTAGCCGGAGGGGCTAATTCACCCCTCCACTTT.

The genes are TRBV10-3 and TRBJ2-1; 9 positions agree with TRBD1. The V segment lost 6 bases and the J segment 5 bases; nucleotides outside the gene matches: 11. The CDR3 has 16 residues. Germline assignment: CDR1 ENHRY and CDR2 SYGVKD. Written as DNA, the CDR3 is TGTGCCATCAGCAACACAGGGGGCGCACCTAACAATGAGCAGTTCTTC. Its protein product is CAISNTGGAPNNEQFF.

The chain joins TRBV11-3 to TRBJ2-1; unclear D gene. Trimming left V 1 base short and J 8 bases short, with 3 bases between. The CDR3 covers 11 residues. Germline assignment: CDR1 SGHNT and CDR2 YENEEA. The chain's CDR3 is CASSLAHEQFF. CDR3 DNA sequence: TGTGCCAGCAGCTTAGCTCATGAGCAGTTCTTC.

The chain uses TRBV6-1 and TRBJ2-7; D may be TRBD1 (6 bases). Germline V gene data show CDR1 as MNHNS and CDR2 as SASEGT. V was shortened by 0 bases and J by 3 bases, with 18 bases between the two germline ends. This CDR3 has 17 residues. The CDR3 DNA follows: TGTGCCAGCAGTGAAGCGTTTAACAGGGCAACGCACTACGAGCAGTACTTC. Its translation: CASSEAFNRATHYEQYF.

The rearrangement uses TRBV23-1 and TRBJ1-1, with 10 nucleotides matching TRBD1. TRBV23-1 is known as an ORF, though its function is uncertain. Losses at the gene ends were 4 bases for V and 3 bases for J; bases not matched to a gene: 14. This CDR3 is 18 amino acids long. The CDR3 DNA follows: TGCGCCAGCAGTCGGTCTCAGGGACAGGGGAAATTTTACACTGAAGCTTTCTTT. This sequence encodes CASSRSQGQGKFYTEAFF.

The rearrangement uses TRBV5-1 and TRBJ2-2; either TRBD1 or TRBD2 may supply D (5 bases each). Germline V gene sequence: CDR1 SGHRS, CDR2 YFSETQ. The CDR3 covers 15 residues. Trimming left V 2 bases short and J 5 bases short, with 13 bases between. DNA for the CDR3: TGCGCCAGCAGCTTTGGGGCGGGTTGGACCGGGGAGCTGTTTTTT. Amino acid sequence: CASSFGAGWTGELFF.

CDR3 protein: CASSVAGGQETQYF. Here the CDR3 DNA reads TGTGCCAGCAGCGTAGCAGGGGGCCAAGAGACCCAGTACTTC. This sequence joins TRBV9 and TRBJ2-5, with 7 bases lining up with TRBD1. V was pared by 0 bases and J by 1 base, with 0 bases of the junction left unmatched. The CDR3 is 14 residues long. Looked up from germline, CDR1 is SGDLS and CDR2 is YYNGEE.

The chain recombines TRBV28 with TRBJ1-4; maybe TRBD1 (5 bases). The CDR3 is made up of 16 amino acids. The V end was cut by 2 bases, the J end by 0 bases, with 10 bases between. The V gene's germline CDR1 is MDHEN and CDR2 SYDVKM. The DNA of the CDR3 is TGTGCCAGCAGTTTAATGGGACGGTCAACTAATGAAAAACTGTTTTTT. This translates into CASSLMGRSTNEKLFF.

This clone came up a few times. In the same sample, other DNA sequences code for this CDR3. V usage is TRBV3-1 (or the pseudogene TRBV3-2) and J usage is TRBJ2-7; D not certain. V lost 1 base and J 4 bases, leaving 2 bases between the germline ends. This CDR3 has 11 amino acids. In germline, CDR1 is LGHDT, CDR2 YNNKEL (reference sequence). The CDR3 loop reads CASSQGYEQYF. CDR3 DNA: TGTGCCAGCAGCCAAGGGTACGAGCAGTACTTC.

The chain carries TRBV7-9 and TRBJ1-6; maybe TRBD1 (5 bases). The V end lost 1 base, the J end lost 8 bases, and 9 bases lay between the germline ends. Germline V gene sequence: CDR1 SEHNR, CDR2 FQNEAQ (reference sequence). The CDR3 extends over 14 amino acids. CDR3: CASSLGREDSPLHF. CDR3 nucleotide sequence: TGTGCCAGCAGCTTAGGCAGGGAGGATTCACCCCTCCACTTT.

The chain joins TRBV9 to TRBJ1-1, with 9 bases identical to TRBD1. From germline, CDR1 is SGDLS and CDR2 YYNGEE. The ends lost 4 bases at V and 0 bases at J; junction bases unmatched: 22. This CDR3 region has 21 residues. The CDR3 loop is CASSRLLGTTGQGPMNTEAFF. The DNA of the CDR3 is TGTGCCAGCAGCCGCCTGCTAGGTACCACGGGACAGGGTCCCATGAACACTGAAGCTTTCTTT.

Of note for this clone: This CDR3 is also generated by other DNA sequences in the sample. This chain uses TRBV5-1 with TRBJ2-3; 7 bases match TRBD1. V lost 0 bases to trimming and J lost 3 bases; unmatched junction nucleotides: 1. Germline CDR1 and CDR2: SGHRS and YFSETQ. This CDR3 spans 14 amino acids. CDR3 bases: TGCGCCAGCAGCTTGGACAGGGGAACAGATACGCAGTATTTT. As protein: CASSLDRGTDTQYF.

The genes are TRBV19 and TRBJ1-2; no reliable D call. CDR3 size: 13 residues. Trimming took 3 bases from V and 2 from J, leaving 7 bases between them. Germline V CDR1 and CDR2: LNHDA, SQIVND (reference sequence). The CDR3 loop is CASSISKNYGYTF. Written as DNA, the CDR3 is TGTGCCAGTAGTATTAGTAAGAACTATGGCTACACCTTC.

The V call is TRBV11-2, the J call TRBJ1-5; no firm D call. Germline V gene sequence: CDR1 SGHAT, CDR2 FQNNGV. The CDR3 runs to 14 residues. The V end lost 1 base, the J end lost 2 bases, and 6 bases lay between the germline ends. CDR3 sequence reads: CASSLGRGNQPQHF. DNA for the CDR3: TGTGCCAGCAGCTTAGGGAGGGGCAATCAGCCCCAGCATTTT.

This clone came up once. The chain uses TRBV30 and TRBJ1-1; D not resolved. CDR3 length: 15 residues. Germline V CDR1 and CDR2: GTSNPN, SVGIG (reference sequence). The ends were cut back, 0 bases at V and 0 bases at J, with 11 bases in the middle. The CDR3 DNA reads as TGTGCCTGGAGTGTAGGGCGGGTGTTGAACACTGAAGCTTTCTTT. This encodes CAWSVGRVLNTEAFF.

The V and J genes are TRBV3-1 (or the pseudogene TRBV3-2) and TRBJ1-2, with D maybe TRBD1 (5 bases). This CDR3 comprises 15 residues. V was pared by 3 bases and J by 8 bases, with 19 bases between. The V gene's germline CDR1 is LGHDT and CDR2 YNNKEL (reference sequence). The CDR3: CASSHTGGLLDGYTF. In DNA, the CDR3 is TGTGCCAGCAGCCACACCGGGGGGTTGCTAGACGGCTACACCTTC.

The chain uses TRBV19 and TRBJ1-1; possible D gene TRBD1, 5 bases. This CDR3 contains 14 residues. The germline V gene encodes CDR1 LNHDA and CDR2 SQIVND (reference sequence). Trimming cost V 5 bases and J 0 bases, with 10 bases left between them. CDR3 region: CASSWGRMNTEAFF. CDR3 DNA sequence: TGTGCCAGTAGTTGGGGGAGGATGAACACTGAAGCTTTCTTT.

The V gene is TRBV11-2, the J gene TRBJ1-1; TRBD1 aligns across 9 bases. The trim removed 3 bases at V and 4 bases at J, leaving 3 bases unmatched. The CDR3 is 14 amino acids. Looked up from germline, CDR1 is SGHAT and CDR2 is FQNNGV. CDR3 sequence (DNA): TGTGCCAGCAGCTTGGGGACAGGGCGCACTGAAGCTTTCTTT. This sequence encodes CASSLGTGRTEAFF.

V and J are TRBV19 and TRBJ1-1; 10 bases are shared with TRBD1. J lost 6 bases, V lost 5 bases, and 9 bases had no gene match. Germline V lookup: CDR1 LNHDA, CDR2 SQIVND (reference sequence). This CDR3 region has 15 residues. The CDR3 bases are TGTGCCAGTAGTTCAACCGGGACAGGGGTGTCTGAAGCTTTCTTT. Translating gives CASSSTGTGVSEAFF.

V and J are TRBV28 and TRBJ2-7, with a tentative D call TRBD1 (5 bases). V was cut by 4 bases and J by 3 bases, with 10 bases left in between. The CDR3 runs 13 residues. CDR1 and CDR2 from the germline V gene are MDHEN and SYDVKM. The CDR3 sequence: CASSSPRVYEQYF. In DNA form, the CDR3 reads TGTGCCAGCAGTTCGCCCAGGGTCTACGAGCAGTACTTC.

The gene calls are TRBV24-1 and TRBJ2-3; 9 positions agree with TRBD2. Germline V CDR1 and CDR2: KGHDR, SFDVKD. There are 16 residues in the CDR3. V lost 3 bases to trimming and J lost 0 bases; unmatched junction nucleotides: 3. The CDR3 region has the DNA TGTGCCACCAGTGATGGTAGCGGGAGCAGCACAGATACGCAGTATTTT. As protein: CATSDGSGSSTDTQYF.

This chain links TRBV7-2 with TRBJ1-6; 7 positions match TRBD1. V gave up 4 bases and J gave up 5 bases; unmatched junction bases: 2. This CDR3 comprises 14 residues. CDR1 and CDR2 (germline): SGHTA, FQGNSA. CDR3 region: CASSSGQHNSPLHF. CDR3 coding DNA: TGTGCCAGCAGCTCGGGACAGCATAATTCACCCCTCCACTTT. Variable domain in full (rest from reference TRBV7-2 and TRBJ1-6): GAGVSQSPSNKVTEKGKDVELRCDPISGHTALYWYRQSLGQGLEFLIYFQGNSAPDKSGLPSDRFSAERTGGSVSTLTIQRTQQEDSAVYLCASSSGQHNSPLHFGNGTRLTVT.